This T cell receptor beta chain was retrieved from a study of cytomegalovirus exposure and HLA in healthy donors. Study-level results: Looking again later, the authors saw that most CMV-associated TCR beta chains seemed HLA-restricted. A previous analysis found most TCR beta V segments productive roughly 87% or roughly 30% of the time. The majority of TCR sequences were rare, yet some public TCRs appeared in many donors.

The study ran its PCR with 60 Vbeta and 13 Jbeta primers. Clones were sequenced by immunoSEQ multiplex PCR, and TCRdb holds only the in-frame ones, with some missing. The data contain 100,000 to 150,000 clones, 74% of them singletons. This CDR3 comprises 15 residues. Trimming stripped 0 bases from V and 4 bases from J, with 11 bases between. Germline loops: CDR1 WSHSY, CDR2 SAAADI. As to this clone: The antigen is not known.

Material for sequencing was PBMCs. This receptor was obtained from a middle-aged man in good health and CMV-seropositive. V usage is TRBV10-2 and J usage is TRBJ2-3; D not resolved. CDR3: CASSESSRRSDTQYF. The CDR3 nucleotides are TGCGCCAGCAGTGAGTCTAGCCGTCGGTCAGATACGCAGTATTTT.